What follows is one TCR beta chain and its context. This entry comes from a study of blood T cell repertoires in COVID-19. Across the study: The samples span acute and convalescent COVID-19 from the United States, Italy and Spain.

The CDR3 contains 16 residues. Trimming took off 3 bases at V and 6 bases at J, with 17 bases between the two ends. CDR1 is LNHNV, CDR2 YYDKDF, per germline (reference sequence). Generated by immunoSEQ multiplex PCR, the TCRdb table keeps only in-frame clones and is missing some. Found here are approximately 68,000 clones, about 81% of them singletons; the top ten hold roughly a sixth. Input material: peripheral blood. The genes are TRBV15 and TRBJ1-4; D perhaps matches TRBD1 (6 bases). The source of this sequence is a human donor in a cohort sampled during active COVID-19. As DNA, the CDR3 is TGTGCCACCAGCAGGTCCACAGGGACCGGCGATGAAAAACTGTTTTTT. This gives the protein CATSRSTGTGDEKLFF.